This T cell receptor (beta chain) was documented in a study of T-cell memory formation after mild COVID-19. Study-wide results and limits: The second-wave clones peaking on day 37 were not confirmed as SARS-CoV-2-specific.

MiXCR, applied by TCRdb to the 5' RACE reads, yields one record per CDR3 protein. The data hold around 200,000 distinct CDR3 sequences, with around a sixth observed a single time. The germline gives CDR1 SGHRS, CDR2 YFSETQ. The CDR3 has 16 amino acids. V was shortened by 4 bases and J by 0 bases, with 15 bases between the two germline ends. Note on this clonotype: The antigen is not known.

The chain recombines TRBV5-1 with TRBJ2-3, with D possibly TRBD1 on 6 matching bases. Sequencing was carried out using PBMCs or a T cell subset sorted from them (not recorded which). This TCR came from a young man who had mild COVID-19 (a few samples of this study predate the infection). Cell type and time point are not known. Written as DNA, the CDR3 is TGCGCCAGCAGCCCCCCCCGGACAGATAGCACAGATACGCAGTATTTT. It codes for CASSPPRTDSTDTQYF.